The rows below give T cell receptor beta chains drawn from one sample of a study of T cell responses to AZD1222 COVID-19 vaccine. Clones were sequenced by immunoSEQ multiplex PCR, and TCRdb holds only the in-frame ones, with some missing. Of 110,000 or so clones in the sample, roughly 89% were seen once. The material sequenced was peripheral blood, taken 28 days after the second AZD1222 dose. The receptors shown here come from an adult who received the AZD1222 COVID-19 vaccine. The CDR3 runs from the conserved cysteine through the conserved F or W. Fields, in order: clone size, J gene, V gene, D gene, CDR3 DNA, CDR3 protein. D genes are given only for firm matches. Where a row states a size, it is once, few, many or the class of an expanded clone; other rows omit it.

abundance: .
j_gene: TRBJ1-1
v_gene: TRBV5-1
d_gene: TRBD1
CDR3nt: TGCGCCAGCAGCTTCCCAGGGGGAGACACTGAAGCTTTCTTT
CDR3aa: CASSFPGGDTEAFF

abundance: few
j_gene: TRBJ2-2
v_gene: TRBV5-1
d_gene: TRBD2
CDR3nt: TGCGCCAGCAGCGGCAGACTAGCGGGAGAGGACACCGGGGAGCTGTTTTTT
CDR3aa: CASSGRLAGEDTGELFF

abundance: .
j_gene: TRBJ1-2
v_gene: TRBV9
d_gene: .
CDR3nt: TGTGCCAGCAGCGTAGAGGCGCATTCCTATGGCTACACCTTC
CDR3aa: CASSVEAHSYGYTF

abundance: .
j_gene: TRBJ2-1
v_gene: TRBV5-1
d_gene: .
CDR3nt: TGCGCCAGCAGCTACTCGGACATCCACAATGAGCAGTTCTTC
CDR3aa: CASSYSDIHNEQFF

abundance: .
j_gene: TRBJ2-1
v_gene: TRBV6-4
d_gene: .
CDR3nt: TGTGCCAGCAGTGACTCGTTAGCGGACAATGAGCAGTTCTTC
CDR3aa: CASSDSLADNEQFF

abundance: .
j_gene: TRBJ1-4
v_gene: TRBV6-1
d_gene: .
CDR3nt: TGTGCCAGCAGTGAAGGGAAGAGCTGGGTTGCAACTAATGAAAAACTGTTTTTT
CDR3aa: CASSEGKSWVATNEKLFF

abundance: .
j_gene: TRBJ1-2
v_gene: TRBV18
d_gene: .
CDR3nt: TGTGCCAGCTCACCACCCCCAGTAGGGTCGGGCTATGGCTACACCTTC
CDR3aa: CASSPPPVGSGYGYTF

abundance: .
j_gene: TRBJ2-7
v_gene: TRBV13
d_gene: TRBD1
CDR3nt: TGTGCCAGCAGCTCCGGGACAGGGGGCGACGAGCAGTACTTC
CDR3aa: CASSSGTGGDEQYF

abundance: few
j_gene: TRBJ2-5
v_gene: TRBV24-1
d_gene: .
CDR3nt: TGTGCCACCAGTGACCCGGACGGAAAAGAGACCCAGTACTTC
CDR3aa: CATSDPDGKETQYF

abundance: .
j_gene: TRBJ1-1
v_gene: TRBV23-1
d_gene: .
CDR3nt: TGCGCCAGCAGTCGGGGGATACGGGAGAACACTGAAGCTTTCTTT
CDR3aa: CASSRGIRENTEAFF

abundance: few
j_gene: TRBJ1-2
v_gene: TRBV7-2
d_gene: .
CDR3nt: TGTGCCAGCAGCTTAGGAAACACGGGCCCTAACTATGGCTACACCTTC
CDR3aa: CASSLGNTGPNYGYTF

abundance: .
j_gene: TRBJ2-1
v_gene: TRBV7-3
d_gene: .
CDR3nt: TGTGCCAGCAGCCCAGATTACTCCTACAATGAGCAGTTCTTC
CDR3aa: CASSPDYSYNEQFF

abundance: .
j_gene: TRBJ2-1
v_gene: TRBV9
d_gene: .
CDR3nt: TGTGCCAGCAGCCGATTTCTCATCAATGAGCAGTTCTTC
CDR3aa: CASSRFLINEQFF

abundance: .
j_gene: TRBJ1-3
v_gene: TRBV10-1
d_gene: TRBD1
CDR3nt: TGCGCCAGCAGTGACCTACACTCGGACAGGGCCCTTGACTCTGGAAACACCATATATTTT
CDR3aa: CASSDLHSDRALDSGNTIYF

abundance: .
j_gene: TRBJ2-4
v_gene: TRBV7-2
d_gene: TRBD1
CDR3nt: TGTGCCAGCAGCTCTACCGGGACAGGAGGAAACATTCAGTACTTC
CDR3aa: CASSSTGTGGNIQYF

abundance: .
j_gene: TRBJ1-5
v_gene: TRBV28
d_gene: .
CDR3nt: TGTGCCAGCAGGTTTATCGGGGGCAATCAGCCCCAGCATTTT
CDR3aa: CASRFIGGNQPQHF

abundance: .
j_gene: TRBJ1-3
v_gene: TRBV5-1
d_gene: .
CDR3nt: TGCGCCAGCAGCTTGGAACAGGGCTCTGGAAACACCATATATTTT
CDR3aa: CASSLEQGSGNTIYF

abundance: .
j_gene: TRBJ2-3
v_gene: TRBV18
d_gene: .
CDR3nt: TGTGCCAGCTCACTATCCTCCCAGACAGATACGCAGTATTTT
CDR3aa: CASSLSSQTDTQYF

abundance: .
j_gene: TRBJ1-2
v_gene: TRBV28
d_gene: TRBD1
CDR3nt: TGTGCCAGCAGTGAAGACAGGGGGGGCTATGGCTACACCTTC
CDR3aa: CASSEDRGGYGYTF

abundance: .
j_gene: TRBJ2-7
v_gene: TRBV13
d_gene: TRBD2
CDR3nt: TGTGCCAGCAGCGCGGAACTAGCGGGCGGGCAGTACTTC
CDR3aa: CASSAELAGGQYF

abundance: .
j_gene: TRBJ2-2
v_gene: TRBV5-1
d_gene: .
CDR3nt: TGCGCCCGCAAGTCAGGCGGGGAGCTGTTTTTT
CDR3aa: CARKSGGELFF

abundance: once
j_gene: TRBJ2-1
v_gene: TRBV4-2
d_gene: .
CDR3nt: TGTGCCAGCAGCCCCCGGGCCCCGGACTACAATGAGCAGTTCTTC
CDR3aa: CASSPRAPDYNEQFF

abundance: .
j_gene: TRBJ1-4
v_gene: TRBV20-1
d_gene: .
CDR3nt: TGCAGTGCTAGTCTCGGTGAAAAACTGTTTTTT
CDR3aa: CSASLGEKLFF

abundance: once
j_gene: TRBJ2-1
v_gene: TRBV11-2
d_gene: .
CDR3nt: TGTGCCACCAGCCCGATCGATGAGCAGTTCTTC
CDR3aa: CATSPIDEQFF

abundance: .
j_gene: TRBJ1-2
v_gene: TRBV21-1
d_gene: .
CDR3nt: TGTGCCAGCAGCAAAGGAAGGGGGCGCGGCTATGGCTACACCTTC
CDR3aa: CASSKGRGRGYGYTF

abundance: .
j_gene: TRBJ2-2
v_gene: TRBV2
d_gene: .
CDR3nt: TGTGCCAGCAGTGAAGGGGGGGCCTACACCGGGGAGCTGTTTTTT
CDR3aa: CASSEGGAYTGELFF

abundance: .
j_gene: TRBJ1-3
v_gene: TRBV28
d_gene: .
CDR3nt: TGTGCCAGCAGCCTCGGAGGAAACACCATATATTTT
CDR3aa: CASSLGGNTIYF

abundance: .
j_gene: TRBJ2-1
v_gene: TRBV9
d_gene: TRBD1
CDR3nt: TGTGCCAGCACTCACCAGGGACAGGGGCACAATGAGCAGTTCTTC
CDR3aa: CASTHQGQGHNEQFF

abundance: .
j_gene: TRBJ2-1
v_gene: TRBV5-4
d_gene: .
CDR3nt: TGTGCCAGCAGCCCCATACAAACTAGCTCTGAGCAGTTCTTC
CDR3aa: CASSPIQTSSEQFF

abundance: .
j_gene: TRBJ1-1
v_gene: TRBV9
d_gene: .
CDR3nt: TGTGCCAGCAGCACGAGCTACAGTTCGAACACTGAAGCTTTCTTT
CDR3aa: CASSTSYSSNTEAFF

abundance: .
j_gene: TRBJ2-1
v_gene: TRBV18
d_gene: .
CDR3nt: TGTGCCAGCTCACCACCAAACAGGGAAAACAATGAGCAGTTCTTC
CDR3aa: CASSPPNRENNEQFF

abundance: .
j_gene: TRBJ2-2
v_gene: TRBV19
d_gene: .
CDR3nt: TGTGCCAGTAGTATAGATCTCAGGGCTGCCGGGGAGCTGTTTTTT
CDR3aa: CASSIDLRAAGELFF

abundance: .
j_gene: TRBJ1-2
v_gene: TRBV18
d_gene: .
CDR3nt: TGTGCCAGCTCACCTCCACACAGTGGCTATGGCTACACCTTC
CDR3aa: CASSPPHSGYGYTF

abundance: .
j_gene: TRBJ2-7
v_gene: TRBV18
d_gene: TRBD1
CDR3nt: TGTGCCAGCTCACCGGACAGGCCGGGGGAGCAGTACTTC
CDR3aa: CASSPDRPGEQYF

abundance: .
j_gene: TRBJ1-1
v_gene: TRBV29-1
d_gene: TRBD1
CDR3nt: TGCAGCGCTAAACCCCGAGGGGGCGGTACTGAAGCTTTCTTT
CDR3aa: CSAKPRGGGTEAFF

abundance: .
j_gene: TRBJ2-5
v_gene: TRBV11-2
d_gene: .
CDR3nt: TGTGCCAGCAGCTTAGGGGCCAAAGAGACCCAGTACTTC
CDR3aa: CASSLGAKETQYF

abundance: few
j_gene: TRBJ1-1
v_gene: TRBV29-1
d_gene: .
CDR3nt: TGCAGCGTTCGGAACAATACCGGGGCAGCTTTCTTT
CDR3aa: CSVRNNTGAAFF

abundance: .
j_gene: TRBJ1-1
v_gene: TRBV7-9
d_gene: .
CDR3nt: TGTGCCAGCAGCTTAATGGAGGATACTGAAGCTTTCTTT
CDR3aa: CASSLMEDTEAFF

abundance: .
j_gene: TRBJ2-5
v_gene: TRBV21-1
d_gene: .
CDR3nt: TGTGCCAGCAGCAAATTAAGGCCAGCGGGAGTCTTGACGGAGACCCAGTACTTC
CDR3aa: CASSKLRPAGVLTETQYF

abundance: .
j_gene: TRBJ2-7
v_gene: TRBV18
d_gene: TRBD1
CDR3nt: TGTGCCAGCTCACCAGACAGGGTTGGAATCTCCTACGAGCAGTACTTC
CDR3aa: CASSPDRVGISYEQYF

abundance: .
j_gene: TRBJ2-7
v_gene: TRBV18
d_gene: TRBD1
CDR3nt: TGTGCCAGCTCACTAAGTGGGACAGCTTACTACGAGCAGTACTTC
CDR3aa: CASSLSGTAYYEQYF

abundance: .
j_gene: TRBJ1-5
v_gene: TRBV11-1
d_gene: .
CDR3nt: TGTGCCAGCAGCCTCCACCGGGGTCAGCCCCAGCATTTT
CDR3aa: CASSLHRGQPQHF

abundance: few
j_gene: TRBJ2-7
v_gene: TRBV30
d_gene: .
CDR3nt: TGTGCCTGGAGGGGGTCCTACGAGCAGTACTTC
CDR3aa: CAWRGSYEQYF

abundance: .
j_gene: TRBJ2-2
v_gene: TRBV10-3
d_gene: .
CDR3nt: TGTGCCATCAGTGAGGGTGGAGCGAGGACCGGGGAGCTGTTTTTT
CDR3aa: CAISEGGARTGELFF

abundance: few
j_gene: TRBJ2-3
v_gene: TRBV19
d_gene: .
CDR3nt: TGTGCCAGTAGTATAATGGGGTTGGGCACAGATACGCAGTATTTT
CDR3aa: CASSIMGLGTDTQYF

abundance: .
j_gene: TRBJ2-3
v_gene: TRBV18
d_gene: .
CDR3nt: TGTGCCAGCTCACCAGGGGCTAGCACAGATACGCAGTATTTT
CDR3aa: CASSPGASTDTQYF

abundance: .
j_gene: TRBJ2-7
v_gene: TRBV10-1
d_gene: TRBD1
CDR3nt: TGCGCCAGAATGACAGGGACAATCTACGAGCAGTACTTC
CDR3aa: CARMTGTIYEQYF

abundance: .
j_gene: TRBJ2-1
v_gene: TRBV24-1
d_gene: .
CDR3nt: TGTGCCACCAGTGATTTGGGGCTAGGGGCCTACAATGAGCAGTTCTTC
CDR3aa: CATSDLGLGAYNEQFF

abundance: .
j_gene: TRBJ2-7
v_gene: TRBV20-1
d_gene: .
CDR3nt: TGCAGTGCTAGTGACGGATTCACCTACGAGCAGTACTTC
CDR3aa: CSASDGFTYEQYF

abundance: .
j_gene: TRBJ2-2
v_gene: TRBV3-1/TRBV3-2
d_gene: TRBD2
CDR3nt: TGTGCCAGCAGCCAAGATTCGAGGACTAGCGGACCCACCGGGGAGCTGTTTTTT
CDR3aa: CASSQDSRTSGPTGELFF

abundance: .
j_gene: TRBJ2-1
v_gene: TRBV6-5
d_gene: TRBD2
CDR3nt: TGTGCCAGCAGTTACATAGCGGGAGCTGGTGAGCAGTTCTTC
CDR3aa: CASSYIAGAGEQFF

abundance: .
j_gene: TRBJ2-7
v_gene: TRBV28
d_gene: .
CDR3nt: TGTGCCAGCAGTCCACAGGGTGGGACTAACCAGCGGGTGTCCTACGAGCAGTACTTC
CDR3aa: CASSPQGGTNQRVSYEQYF

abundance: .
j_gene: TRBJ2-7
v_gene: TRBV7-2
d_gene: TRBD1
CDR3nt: TGTGCCAGCAGCTTCACCGGGACAGGGGGCTACGAGCAGTACTTC
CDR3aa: CASSFTGTGGYEQYF

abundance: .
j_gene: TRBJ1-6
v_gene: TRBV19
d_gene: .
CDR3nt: TGTGCCAGTAGCCTAGATGGGAGCTCCTATAATTCACCCCTCCACTTT
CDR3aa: CASSLDGSSYNSPLHF

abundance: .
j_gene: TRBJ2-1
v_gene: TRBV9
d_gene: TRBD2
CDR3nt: TGTGCCAGCAGCGTTAGCGGGAGGGTTCACAATGAGCAGTTCTTC
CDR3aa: CASSVSGRVHNEQFF

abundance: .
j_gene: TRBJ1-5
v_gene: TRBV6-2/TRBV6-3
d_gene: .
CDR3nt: TGTGCCAGCAGTTACGGGCTGGGGGGAAGAGTCAGAGAGCCCCAGCATTTT
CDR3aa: CASSYGLGGRVREPQHF